Shown below are 20 T cell receptor beta chains from a single sample sequenced in a study of cytomegalovirus exposure and HLA in healthy donors. PCR amplification relied on 60 Vbeta primers (plus 13 Jbeta primers). Sequencing used immunoSEQ multiplex PCR; TCRdb keeps in-frame clones, though not all of them. The sample has about 94,000 clones; 50% to 75% are singletons. Sequenced material: PBMCs. Every receptor here comes from a man aged 30-40 years in good health and CMV-seronegative.

This rearrangement joins TRBV6-1 to TRBJ1-4; D gene ambiguous. The germline CDR1 and CDR2 sequences are MNHNS and SASEGT. The CDR3 sequence is 13 residues long. V was trimmed by 5 bases and J by 8 bases, leaving 12 bases between them. This chain's CDR3 is CASSTGNGEKLFF. CDR3 DNA: TGTGCCAGCAGTACCGGGAACGGAGAAAAACTGTTTTTT.

This rearrangement joins TRBV7-9 to TRBJ1-5, with D perhaps matching TRBD1 (6 bases). There are 19 residues in the CDR3. Trimming took off 2 bases at V and 0 bases at J, with 20 bases between the two ends. CDR1 SEHNR and CDR2 FQNEAQ come from the germline V gene (reference sequence). The CDR3 DNA follows: TGTGCCAGCAGCTTATCAGGGGCCGGCTTCTTAGATAGCAATCAGCCCCAGCATTTT. Its protein product is CASSLSGAGFLDSNQPQHF.

This sequence joins TRBV28 and TRBJ1-1, with a possible D match to TRBD1 (5 bases). Germline CDR1 reads MDHEN; CDR2 reads SYDVKM. V was clipped by 1 base and J by 1 base, with 7 bases between them. The CDR3 covers 14 residues. This CDR3 is CASSLLTANTEAFF. The CDR3 coding sequence is TGTGCCAGCAGTTTATTGACAGCGAACACTGAAGCTTTCTTT.

The rearrangement joins TRBV9 to TRBJ2-2, with a tentative D call TRBD1 (6 bases). The CDR3 length is 15 residues. Germline V gene lookup returns CDR1 SGDLS and CDR2 YYNGEE. Trimming removed 3 bases at V and 5 bases at J, with 14 bases between. CDR3 sequence: CASSDDRISTGELFF. The DNA for the CDR3 is TGTGCCAGCAGCGACGACAGGATATCAACCGGGGAGCTGTTTTTT.

CDR3 in DNA: TGTGCCTGCCGGACAGAGCAAAAACTGTTTTTT. This sequence encodes CACRTEQKLFF. This chain connects TRBV18 to TRBJ1-4, with D maybe TRBD1 (6 bases). From germline, CDR1 is KGHSH and CDR2 LQKENI. The CDR3 extends over 11 amino acids. V was clipped by 11 bases and J by 9 bases, with 13 bases between them. The full variable domain, in which reference TRBV18 and TRBJ1-4 provide the parts outside the CDR3, is NAGVMQNPRHLVRRRGQEARLRCSPMKGHSHVYWYRQLPEEGLKFMVYLQKENIIDESGMPKERFSAEFPKEGPSILRIQQVVRGDSAAYFCACRTEQKLFFGSGTQLSVL.

This clone occurred a few times. V gene TRBV4-3 combines with J gene TRBJ2-6; no firm D call. With 0 bases removed from V and 0 bases from J, the gap between germline ends came to 6 bases. The CDR3 extends over 16 amino acids. CDR1 LGHNA and CDR2 YSLEER come from the germline V gene. This CDR3 is CASSQDRSSGANVLTF. The CDR3 DNA reads TGCGCCAGCAGCCAAGACCGGTCCTCTGGGGCCAACGTCCTGACTTTC.

This clone was counted only a few times. This chain connects TRBV6-4 to TRBJ1-1; 7 bases align to TRBD1. This CDR3 is 14 amino acids long. Germline V CDR1 and CDR2: MRHNA, SNTAGT. After removal of 3 bases from V and 1 base from J, the junction contained 2 bases not matched to a gene. The CDR3, as DNA: TGTGCCAGCAGTGAGGACAGGACGAACACTGAAGCTTTCTTT. Translation: CASSEDRTNTEAFF.

The V and J genes are TRBV18 and TRBJ1-1; 10 nucleotides match TRBD1. V was clipped by 4 bases and J by 3 bases; unmatched bases: 8. CDR1 and CDR2 (germline): KGHSH, LQKENI. This CDR3 region has 16 residues. As DNA, the CDR3 is TGTGCCAGCTCACAAGTCTTGGGGACAGGGGACACTGAAGCTTTCTTT. The encoded protein is CASSQVLGTGDTEAFF.

About this clone: Mismatch with germline at one junction end may stem from a read error. CDR3 protein: CSIEDRGLNNEQFF. CDR3 coding DNA: TGCAGCATTGAAGACAGGGGGCTCAACAATGAGCAGTTCTTC. The chain recombines TRBV29-1 with TRBJ2-1, with 10 nucleotides matching TRBD1. CDR1 and CDR2 (germline): SQVTM, ANQGSEA. This CDR3 contains 14 residues.

The genes are TRBV2 and TRBJ2-3; 9 bases fit TRBD2. Germline-derived CDR1 and CDR2 are SNHLY and FYNNEI. The CDR3 loop spans 15 amino acids. With V trimmed by 5 bases and J by 6 bases, 9 bases remained unmatched. The CDR3 DNA sequence: TGTGCCAGCAGTCCCCGGACTAGCGAAAGGGATACGCAGTATTTT. This translates into CASSPRTSERDTQYF.

Written as DNA, the CDR3 is TGTGCCAGCGCGGACAGCTTTAAATCGGGGGGCTACACCTTC. Translation gives CASADSFKSGGYTF. This chain joins TRBV18 and TRBJ1-2; tentatively, D is TRBD1 (6 bases). Germline CDR1 and CDR2: KGHSH and LQKENI. The CDR3 is 14 residues long. V lost 8 bases to trimming and J lost 8 bases, with 21 bases between them.

The genes are TRBV27 and TRBJ2-7; a weak D match, TRBD1 (5 bases). Trimming cost V 4 bases and J 1 base, with 11 bases left between them. The germline V gene encodes CDR1 MNHEY and CDR2 SMNVEV (reference sequence). The CDR3 has 14 amino acids. DNA of the CDR3: TGTGCCAGCAGTTCTTGGGGCAAGTCCTACGAGCAGTACTTC. Translating gives CASSSWGKSYEQYF.

The genes are TRBV9 and TRBJ1-5; 9 bases agree with TRBD1. The J segment lost 5 bases and the V segment lost 4 bases, leaving 1 base of the junction unmatched. Germline CDR1 reads SGDLS; CDR2 reads YYNGEE. There are 13 residues in the CDR3. As DNA, the CDR3 is TGTGCCAGCAGCCGGGACAGGGATCAGCCCCAGCATTTT. This gives the protein CASSRDRDQPQHF.

This chain uses TRBV5-1 with TRBJ2-3, with D possibly matching TRBD2 (6 bases). The CDR3 loop spans 14 amino acids. Germline values: CDR1 SGHRS, CDR2 YFSETQ. Trimming took 4 bases from V and 3 from J, leaving 12 bases between them. The CDR3 protein is CASSPTAGTDTQYF. The CDR3 nucleotides read TGCGCCAGCAGCCCGACGGCGGGGACAGATACGCAGTATTTT.

This clone was recorded only once. V usage is TRBV5-1 and J usage is TRBJ2-7, with 9 bases identical to TRBD1. The CDR3 is 16 residues long. Germline CDR1 reads SGHRS; CDR2 reads YFSETQ. V lost 2 bases, J lost 2 bases, and 8 bases stayed unmatched. CDR3 in amino acids: CASSFGYTGGPYEQYF. The CDR3 DNA reads as TGCGCCAGCAGCTTCGGGTACACAGGGGGCCCCTACGAGCAGTACTTC.

This clone has only a few counts. The rearrangement links TRBV5-4 to TRBJ2-7; D ambiguous. Germline CDR1 reads SGHNT; CDR2 reads YYREEE (reference sequence). The CDR3 loop spans 13 amino acids. V shed 0 bases and J shed 3 bases, with 7 bases lying between them. The CDR3 bases are TGTGCCAGCAGCTTGGAACTGATCTACGAGCAGTACTTC. Translating it yields CASSLELIYEQYF.

This rearrangement joins TRBV5-8 to TRBJ2-1; 11 bases are a match to TRBD2. Per germline, CDR1 SGHTS and CDR2 YDEGEE. The CDR3 is 15 residues long. V was clipped by 5 bases and J by 8 bases; unmatched bases: 9. As DNA, the CDR3 is TGTGCCAGCAGGCTAGCGGGAGGCCCCATCGATGAGCAGTTCTTC. Translated, it gives CASRLAGGPIDEQFF. The full variable domain, with the rest looked up from reference TRBV5-8 and TRBJ2-1, is EAGVTQSPTHLIKTRGQQATLRCSPISGHTSVYWYQQALGLGLQFLLWYDEGEERNRGNFPPRFSGRQFPNYSSELNVNALELEDSALYLCASRLAGGPIDEQFFGPGTRLTVL.

The chain combines TRBV2 with TRBJ2-5; D is perhaps TRBD2 (6 bases). The last part of the DNA fits TRBJ2-7 better; the J call may be wrong. CDR1 SNHLY and CDR2 FYNNEI come from the germline V gene. CDR3 length equals 15 residues. The CDR3 region is CASSPRTGGDHEQYF. CDR3 nucleotides: TGTGCCAGCAGTCCCCGGACGGGCGGGGACCACGAGCAGTACTTC.

The rearrangement links TRBV29-1 to TRBJ2-4; TRBD1 agrees at 7 bases. This CDR3 has 12 amino acids. Germline V lookup: CDR1 SQVTM, CDR2 ANQGSEA. Trimming removed 2 bases from V and 8 bases from J; junction bases left unmatched: 3. CDR3 nucleotides: TGCAGCGTTGAACAGGGGGTCGACATTCAGTACTTC. Amino acid sequence: CSVEQGVDIQYF. Using reference TRBV29-1 and TRBJ2-4 for the parts outside the CDR3, the full variable domain is SAVISQKPSRDICQRGTSLTIQCQVDSQVTMMFWYRQQPGQSLTLIATANQGSEATYESGFVIDKFPISRPNLTFSTLTVSNMSPEDSSIYLCSVEQGVDIQYFGAGTRLSVL.

The chain uses TRBV18 and TRBJ2-5; tentative D call: TRBD1 (5 bases). Germline V gene lookup returns CDR1 KGHSH and CDR2 LQKENI. This CDR3 has 14 residues. V lost 1 base to trimming and J lost 5 bases, with 11 bases between them. This CDR3 is CASSPQSGRETQYF. CDR3 in DNA: TGTGCCAGCTCACCACAATCAGGGCGTGAGACCCAGTACTTC.